This is a list of T cell receptor beta chains from one sample in a study of OX40 agonist ivuxolimab in advanced cancers. TCRdb's copy holds only in-frame clones and misses some; the assay was immunoSEQ multiplex PCR. The repertoire consists of roughly 90,000 clones, with roughly 92% occurring once and the leading ten covering roughly 2.8%. The starting material was CD4+ or CD8+ T cells sorted from blood, obtained in a trial of the OX40 agonist ivuxolimab. All receptors derive from an adult with an advanced solid tumor such as melanoma, head and neck, liver or kidney cancer. CDR3s include the opening cysteine and the closing phenylalanine or tryptophan. A D gene is named only where the DNA matches it firmly. Clone sizes are given selectively: once, few, many, or a class where the clone is expanded.

j_call	v_call	d_call	clone_size	cdr3_nt	cdr3_aa
TRBJ1-2	TRBV10-2	TRBD1	once	TGCGCCAGCAGTGAGTCGGGACAGGGGGCGAGGGTGTATGGCTACACCTTC	CASSESGQGARVYGYTF
TRBJ2-1	TRBV5-1	.	.	TGCGCCAGCAGCTTGGTCCAGGGTAAAGTCCATGAGCAGTTCTTC	CASSLVQGKVHEQFF
TRBJ2-1	TRBV6-5	TRBD2	.	TGTGCCAGCAGTTACGGGGCGGGAGGTGTGGGTGAGCAGTTCTTC	CASSYGAGGVGEQFF
TRBJ1-1	TRBV27	.	.	TGTGCCAGCAGTCCCGGGAGGCTGGGCACTGAAGCTTTCTTT	CASSPGRLGTEAFF
TRBJ2-1	TRBV2	TRBD2	.	TGTGCCAGCAGTGGGGTCTTCGCGGGGGAATACAATGAGCAGTTCTTC	CASSGVFAGEYNEQFF
TRBJ2-6	TRBV5-1	TRBD2	.	TGCGCCAGCAGCCCCCGGTGGGAGGGTCCTGTATCTGGGGCCAACGTCCTGACTTTC	CASSPRWEGPVSGANVLTF
TRBJ1-1	TRBV7-8	.	.	TGTGCCAGCAGCTGGGGGACAAGATCGAACACTGAAGCTTTCTTT	CASSWGTRSNTEAFF
TRBJ2-5	TRBV27	TRBD1	.	TGTGCCACCAGACAGGGGGGGACCCAGTACTTC	CATRQGGTQYF
TRBJ1-6	TRBV11-2	.	.	TGTGCCAGCAGCCCCTCCCGGCAGACTAATAATTCACCCCTCCACTTT	CASSPSRQTNNSPLHF
TRBJ1-1	TRBV27	TRBD1	.	TGTGCCAGCAGTTACAGGGGGAACACTGAAGCTTTCTTT	CASSYRGNTEAFF
TRBJ1-1	TRBV7-8	.	.	TGTGCCAGCAGCTTAGCGCGCAAAGGGACTGAAGCTTTCTTT	CASSLARKGTEAFF
TRBJ1-1	TRBV15	.	once	TGTGCCACCAGCAGGGAACGGAACACTGAAGCTTTCTTT	CATSRERNTEAFF
TRBJ2-1	TRBV4-3	.	.	TGCGCCAGCAGCCAAGATGTAGGTAGCTCCTACAATGAGCAGTTCTTC	CASSQDVGSSYNEQFF
TRBJ1-2	TRBV6-5	.	once	TGTGCCAGCAGTACGGGGGGATATGGCTACACCTTC	CASSTGGYGYTF
TRBJ1-5	TRBV28	.	once	TGTGCCAGCAGTTTACCCTCATCAAGGGTCAGTCAGCCCCAGCATTTT	CASSLPSSRVSQPQHF
TRBJ2-5	TRBV27	TRBD1	.	TGTGCCAGCAGTGACAGGGGAGTGGAGACCCAGTACTTC	CASSDRGVETQYF
TRBJ2-3	TRBV25-1	.	.	TGTGCCAGCAGCCCCGCCACAGATACGCAGTATTTT	CASSPATDTQYF
TRBJ2-1	TRBV4-3	TRBD2	.	TGCGCCAGCAGCCAAGATGGAAGCGGGGGGGCCTATGAGCAGTTCTTC	CASSQDGSGGAYEQFF
TRBJ1-2	TRBV19	.	few	TGTGCCAGTAGTATTGGGACAAACTATGGCTACACCTTC	CASSIGTNYGYTF
TRBJ1-5	TRBV9	.	.	TGTGCCAGCAGCGTTGGTAGCAATCAGCCCCAGCATTTT	CASSVGSNQPQHF
TRBJ2-1	TRBV6-6	.	.	TGTGCCAGCAGTTACGGTCAGGGAAGTGAGCAGTTCTTC	CASSYGQGSEQFF
TRBJ2-3	TRBV27	TRBD2	.	TGTGCCAGCAGTTTATCTCTAGCGGCAGACCTGGTCACAGATACGCAGTATTTT	CASSLSLAADLVTDTQYF
TRBJ2-1	TRBV10-1	TRBD2	.	TGCGCCAGCAGTGAATGGGGGGGGCTAGCGGGATTCTCATCATCCTACAATGAGCAGTTCTTC	CASSEWGGLAGFSSSYNEQFF
TRBJ2-7	TRBV27	.	.	TGTGCGTCTGGGGTCCCACTCCTTGCCGAGCAGTACTTC	CASGVPLLAEQYF
TRBJ1-1	TRBV5-6	.	.	TGTGCCAGCAGCTTTGGGGACACTGAAGCTTTCTTT	CASSFGDTEAFF
TRBJ2-7	TRBV10-3	TRBD2	once	TGTGCCACCGAGGGGGGGGGACTAGCGGACAACGAGCAGTACTTC	CATEGGGLADNEQYF
TRBJ1-2	TRBV14	TRBD1	.	TGTGCCAGCAGCCAATCGTTAAGGGACAGTGACTATGGCTACACCTTC	CASSQSLRDSDYGYTF
TRBJ2-7	TRBV6-5	TRBD1	.	TGTGCCAGCAGTTACACTGGACAGGGCTACGAGCAGTACTTC	CASSYTGQGYEQYF